This T cell receptor beta chain comes out of a study of T cells in Graves' hyperthyroidism and ophthalmopathy. General study points: Ophthalmopathy onset followed model prediction by a median about 6.5 months. By a 13 V-J model, ophthalmopathy was set apart from stable hyperthyroidism.

CDR3 length: 17 amino acids. Per the germline V gene, CDR1 is KGHDR and CDR2 is SFDVKD. The ends were cut back, 3 bases at V and 0 bases at J, with 16 bases in the middle. Concerning this clonotype: Antigen specificity is unknown.

RNA transcripts were the template for amplifying TCR beta CDR3 regions. A first-round RT-PCR of the TCR CDR3 used the HTBI primer set. TCRdb ran MiXCR on the multiplex PCR reads and lists one entry per CDR3 protein. The sample has roughly 750,000 distinct CDR3 sequences, about 16% seen once. The rearrangement links TRBV24-1 to TRBJ1-2, with D perhaps matching TRBD1 (5 bases). The specimen sequenced was blood. The source is a man aged 18-30 years with Graves' hyperthyroidism. The CDR3 nucleotides read TGTGCCACCAGTGATGGGGACTCCAGACCAGCTAACTATGGCTACACCTTC. Its protein is CATSDGDSRPANYGYTF.